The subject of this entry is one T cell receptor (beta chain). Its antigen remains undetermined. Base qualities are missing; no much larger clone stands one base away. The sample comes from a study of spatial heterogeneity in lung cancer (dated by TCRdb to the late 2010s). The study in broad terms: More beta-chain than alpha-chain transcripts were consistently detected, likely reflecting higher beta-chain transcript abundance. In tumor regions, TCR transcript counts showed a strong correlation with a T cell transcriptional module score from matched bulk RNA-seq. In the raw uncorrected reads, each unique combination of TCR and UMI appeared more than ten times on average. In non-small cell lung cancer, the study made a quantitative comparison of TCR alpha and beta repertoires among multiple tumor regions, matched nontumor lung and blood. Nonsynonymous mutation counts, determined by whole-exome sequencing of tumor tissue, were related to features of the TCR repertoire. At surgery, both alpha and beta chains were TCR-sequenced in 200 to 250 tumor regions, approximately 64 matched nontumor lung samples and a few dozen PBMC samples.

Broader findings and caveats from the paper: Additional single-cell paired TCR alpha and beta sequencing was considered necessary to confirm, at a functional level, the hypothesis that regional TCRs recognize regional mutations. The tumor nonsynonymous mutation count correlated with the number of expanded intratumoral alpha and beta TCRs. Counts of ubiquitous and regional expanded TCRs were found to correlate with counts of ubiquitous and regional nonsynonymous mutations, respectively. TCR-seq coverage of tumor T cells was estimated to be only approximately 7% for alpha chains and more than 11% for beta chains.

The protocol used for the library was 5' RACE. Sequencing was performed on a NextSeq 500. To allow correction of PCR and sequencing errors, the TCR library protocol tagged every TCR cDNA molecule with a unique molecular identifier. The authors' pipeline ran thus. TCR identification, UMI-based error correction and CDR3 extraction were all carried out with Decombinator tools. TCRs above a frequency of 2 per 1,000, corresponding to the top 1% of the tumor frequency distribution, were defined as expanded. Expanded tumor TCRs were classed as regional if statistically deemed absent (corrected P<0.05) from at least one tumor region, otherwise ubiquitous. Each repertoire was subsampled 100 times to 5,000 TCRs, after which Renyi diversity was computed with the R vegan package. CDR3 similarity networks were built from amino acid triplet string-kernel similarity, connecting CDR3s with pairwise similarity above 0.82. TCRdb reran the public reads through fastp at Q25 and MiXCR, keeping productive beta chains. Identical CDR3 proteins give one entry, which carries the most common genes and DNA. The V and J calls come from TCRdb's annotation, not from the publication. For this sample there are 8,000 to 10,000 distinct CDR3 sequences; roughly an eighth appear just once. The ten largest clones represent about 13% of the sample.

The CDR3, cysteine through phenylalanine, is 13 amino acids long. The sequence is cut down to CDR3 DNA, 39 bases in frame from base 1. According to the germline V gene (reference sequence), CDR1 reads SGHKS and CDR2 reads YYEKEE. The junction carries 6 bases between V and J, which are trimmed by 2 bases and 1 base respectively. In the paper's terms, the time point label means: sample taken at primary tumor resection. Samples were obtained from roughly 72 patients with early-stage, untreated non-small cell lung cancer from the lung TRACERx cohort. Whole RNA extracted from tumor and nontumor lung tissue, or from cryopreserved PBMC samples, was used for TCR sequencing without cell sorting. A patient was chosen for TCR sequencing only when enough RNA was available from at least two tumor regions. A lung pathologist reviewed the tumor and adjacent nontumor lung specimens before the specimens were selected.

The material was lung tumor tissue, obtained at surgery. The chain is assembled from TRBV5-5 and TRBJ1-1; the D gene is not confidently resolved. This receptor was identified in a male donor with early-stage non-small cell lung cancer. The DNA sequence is TGTGCCAGCAGCTTTTTACCGAACACTGAAGCTTTCTTT. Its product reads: CASSFLPNTEAFF.